Listed below are T cell receptor beta chains from one sample, sequenced in a study of control samples from healthy donors and cancer patients. The repertoire was sequenced with immunoSEQ multiplex PCR; TCRdb's copy has only in-frame clones and lacks some. This table holds about 20,000 clones, approximately 91% found once. Sequencing used PBMCs. These receptors originate from a man between 60 and 70 years old with head and neck cancer. CDR3s include the opening cysteine and the closing phenylalanine or tryptophan. A D gene is named only where the DNA matches it firmly. The size entry is marked missing in some rows and otherwise reads once, few, many or a size class.

cdr3_nt: TGTGCCAGCAGCTTAGTTGGGGACGGACACTACGAGCAGTACTTC
cdr3_aa: CASSLVGDGHYEQYF
v_call: TRBV13
cdr3_length: 15
d_call: .
j_call: TRBJ2-7
clone_size: medium-sized

cdr3_nt: TGTGCCAGCGGCACGGACTACGAGCAGTACTTC
cdr3_aa: CASGTDYEQYF
v_call: TRBV6-5
cdr3_length: 11
d_call: .
j_call: TRBJ2-7
clone_size: .

cdr3_nt: TGTGCCAGCAGCACATCCGGGGGGGCCCACAATGAGCAGTTCTTC
cdr3_aa: CASSTSGGAHNEQFF
v_call: TRBV9
cdr3_length: 15
d_call: TRBD2
j_call: TRBJ2-1
clone_size: .

cdr3_nt: TGTGCCAGCTCATTCGACAGCAATTCACCCCTCCACTTT
cdr3_aa: CASSFDSNSPLHF
v_call: TRBV18
cdr3_length: 13
d_call: .
j_call: TRBJ1-6
clone_size: once

cdr3_nt: TGTGCCAGCAGTGAGACGGGCTCTTACGAGCAGTACTTC
cdr3_aa: CASSETGSYEQYF
v_call: TRBV2
cdr3_length: 13
d_call: .
j_call: TRBJ2-7
clone_size: .

cdr3_nt: TGTGCCAGCAGCTTAGGGGGGACATCGAACACTGAAGCTTTCTTT
cdr3_aa: CASSLGGTSNTEAFF
v_call: TRBV7-3
cdr3_length: 15
d_call: .
j_call: TRBJ1-1
clone_size: few

cdr3_nt: TGTGCCAGCAGCTTGGAAGGGGGAAAGGGTACGCAGTATTTT
cdr3_aa: CASSLEGGKGTQYF
v_call: TRBV5-5
cdr3_length: 14
d_call: .
j_call: TRBJ2-3
clone_size: .

cdr3_nt: TGTGCCAGCAGTTACGGACAGGGTTTTCGCTATGGCTACACCTTC
cdr3_aa: CASSYGQGFRYGYTF
v_call: TRBV6-5
cdr3_length: 15
d_call: TRBD1
j_call: TRBJ1-2
clone_size: .

cdr3_nt: TGCAGCGCGACACCCCAAGAGACCCAGTACTTC
cdr3_aa: CSATPQETQYF
v_call: TRBV20-1
cdr3_length: 11
d_call: .
j_call: TRBJ2-5
clone_size: .

cdr3_nt: TGTGCCAGCTCCGGCAGGCGCTATGATGGCTACACCTTC
cdr3_aa: CASSGRRYDGYTF
v_call: TRBV18
cdr3_length: 13
d_call: .
j_call: TRBJ1-2
clone_size: .

cdr3_nt: TGCGCCAGCAGCTTGCTCAGGTGGGATACTGAAGCTTTCTTT
cdr3_aa: CASSLLRWDTEAFF
v_call: TRBV5-1
cdr3_length: 14
d_call: .
j_call: TRBJ1-1
clone_size: .

cdr3_nt: TGTGCCAGCAGTGGGGTTCGGGGGAGAGCTAACTATGGCTACACCTTC
cdr3_aa: CASSGVRGRANYGYTF
v_call: TRBV2
cdr3_length: 16
d_call: .
j_call: TRBJ1-2
clone_size: .

cdr3_nt: TGCGCCAGCAGTTTGACGCAGGGGCCCTCCTACGAGCAGTACTTC
cdr3_aa: CASSLTQGPSYEQYF
v_call: TRBV5-1
cdr3_length: 15
d_call: .
j_call: TRBJ2-7
clone_size: .

cdr3_nt: TGCGCCAGCAGCCAAGGAGTATATCAGCCCCAGCATTTT
cdr3_aa: CASSQGVYQPQHF
v_call: TRBV4-1
cdr3_length: 13
d_call: .
j_call: TRBJ1-5
clone_size: .

cdr3_nt: TGTGCCAGTAGTATAGATGGCCGGGGGCGAACTGAAGCTTTCTTT
cdr3_aa: CASSIDGRGRTEAFF
v_call: TRBV19
cdr3_length: 15
d_call: .
j_call: TRBJ1-1
clone_size: .

cdr3_nt: TGTGCCACGGCCACCGCAGGGTTCGCTTTCTTT
cdr3_aa: CATATAGFAFF
v_call: TRBV19
cdr3_length: 11
d_call: .
j_call: TRBJ1-1
clone_size: .

cdr3_nt: TGTGCCAGCTCCACAGGGGGATGGGGCTACACCTTC
cdr3_aa: CASSTGGWGYTF
v_call: TRBV28
cdr3_length: 12
d_call: TRBD1
j_call: TRBJ1-2
clone_size: .

cdr3_nt: TGCGCCAGCAGCCAAAACCAGCGGGGGTACAATGAGCAGTTCTTC
cdr3_aa: CASSQNQRGYNEQFF
v_call: TRBV4-1
cdr3_length: 15
d_call: TRBD2
j_call: TRBJ2-1
clone_size: .

cdr3_nt: TGTGCCAGCAGCTTAGTGGAGCTCTACTACAATGAGCAGTTCTTC
cdr3_aa: CASSLVELYYNEQFF
v_call: TRBV7-2
cdr3_length: 15
d_call: .
j_call: TRBJ2-1
clone_size: .

cdr3_nt: TGTGCCAGCAGCTTATTCATCGGGTGCGAGCAGTACTTC
cdr3_aa: CASSLFIGCEQYF
v_call: TRBV11-1
cdr3_length: 13
d_call: .
j_call: TRBJ2-7
clone_size: .

cdr3_nt: TGCGCCAGCAGCTTACCTCAGGGAAGGGATGGCTACACCTTC
cdr3_aa: CASSLPQGRDGYTF
v_call: TRBV5-1
cdr3_length: 14
d_call: .
j_call: TRBJ1-2
clone_size: once

cdr3_nt: TGTGCCAGCAGTTACATACAGGGGTCTGAAGCTTTCTTT
cdr3_aa: CASSYIQGSEAFF
v_call: TRBV27
cdr3_length: 13
d_call: TRBD1
j_call: TRBJ1-1
clone_size: .

cdr3_nt: TGCGCCAGCAGCCAAGATTTCAGGGAGGGCTACGAGCAGTACTTC
cdr3_aa: CASSQDFREGYEQYF
v_call: TRBV4-1
cdr3_length: 15
d_call: TRBD2
j_call: TRBJ2-7
clone_size: .

cdr3_nt: TGTGCCAGCAGCACAGGGAGATATGGCTACACCTTC
cdr3_aa: CASSTGRYGYTF
v_call: TRBV6-5
cdr3_length: 12
d_call: .
j_call: TRBJ1-2
clone_size: .

cdr3_nt: TGTGCCAGCACCTCTACGGGGTCGGGCATTCAGTACTTC
cdr3_aa: CASTSTGSGIQYF
v_call: TRBV28
cdr3_length: 13
d_call: .
j_call: TRBJ2-4
clone_size: .

cdr3_nt: TGTGCCAGCAGCCCTGGTCGGAGCTCCTACAATGAGCAGTTCTTC
cdr3_aa: CASSPGRSSYNEQFF
v_call: TRBV7-9
cdr3_length: 15
d_call: .
j_call: TRBJ2-1
clone_size: .

cdr3_nt: TGTGCCAGCAGCGTAGGGGGGGGGCACCCGAACACTGAAGCTTTCTTT
cdr3_aa: CASSVGGGHPNTEAFF
v_call: TRBV9
cdr3_length: 16
d_call: .
j_call: TRBJ1-1
clone_size: .